This entry lists 20 T cell receptor beta chains sequenced from one sample in a study of cytomegalovirus exposure and HLA in healthy donors (dated 2017 in TCRdb). The method behind the library was the immunoSEQ multiplex PCR assay. For the multiplex PCR, a mixture combining 60 forward primers for TCR Vbeta segments and 13 reverse primers for TCR Jbeta segments was used. What TCRdb holds here is the immuneACCESS table cut down to in-frame rearrangements. Part of the clones is not present; checked against another copy, under half of the missing clones reflect an unresolved V gene, and the others are unexplained. A total of 98,000 or so clones appear in this sample, roughly three quarters of them only once. The ten largest clones capture about 8.3% of the sample. Material for sequencing was PBMCs. Receptors were obtained from a female donor in good health and CMV-seronegative.

The chain has TRBV7-3 and TRBJ2-1; 8 nucleotides agree with TRBD1. The germline V gene has CDR1 SGHTA and CDR2 FQGTGA. The CDR3 is made up of 15 amino acids. V lost 4 bases to trimming and J lost 7 bases; unmatched junction nucleotides: 9. This CDR3 reads CASSSPGQVFNEQFF. Here the CDR3 DNA reads TGTGCCAGCAGCTCCCCGGGACAGGTTTTTAATGAGCAGTTCTTC.

A few counts support this clone. The chain combines TRBV19 with TRBJ2-1; 9 bases line up with TRBD2. Germline CDR1 reads LNHDA; CDR2 reads SQIVND (reference sequence). The CDR3 is 16 residues long. V was pared by 9 bases and J by 0 bases, with 9 bases of the junction left unmatched. CDR3 in amino acids: CASRAGGPGSYNEQFF. CDR3 coding DNA: TGTGCCAGCAGAGCGGGAGGCCCGGGCTCCTACAATGAGCAGTTCTTC. The full variable domain, its missing parts supplied by reference TRBV19 and TRBJ2-1, is DGGITQSPKYLFRKEGQNVTLSCEQNLNHDAMYWYRQDPGQGLRLIYYSQIVNDFQKGDIAEGYSVSREKKESFPLTVTSAQKNPTAFYLCASRAGGPGSYNEQFFGPGTRLTVL.

This clone has just one count. This chain links TRBV7-3 with TRBJ2-6, with 10 nucleotides matching TRBD1. In germline, CDR1 is SGHTA, CDR2 FQGTGA. The CDR3 runs 17 residues. With 5 bases clipped from V and 2 bases from J, the junction kept 6 bases outside the gene matches. The CDR3 region is CASSDGQGGPGANVLTF. As DNA, the CDR3 is TGTGCCAGCAGCGATGGACAGGGGGGGCCTGGGGCCAACGTCCTGACTTTC.

In its sample, this clone was seen a few times. V is TRBV29-1 and J is TRBJ1-2, with D possibly being TRBD1 (6 bases). V lost 4 bases and J lost 2, with 14 bases in between. Germline CDR1 and CDR2: SQVTM and ANQGSEA. The CDR3 has 14 residues. CDR3 sequence reads: CSVVLTGTNYGYTF. The CDR3 nucleotides read TGCAGCGTTGTCCTAACCGGGACAAACTATGGCTACACCTTC.

The chain couples TRBV11-2 to TRBJ2-1; 7 nucleotides line up with TRBD1. V lost 5 bases, J lost 12 bases, and 16 bases stayed unmatched. Germline CDR1 reads SGHAT; CDR2 reads FQNNGV. The CDR3 is 15 residues long. This CDR3 reads CASSPPRQGFRAQFF. The DNA for the CDR3 is TGTGCCAGCAGCCCCCCGAGACAGGGCTTCCGGGCGCAGTTCTTC.

V gene TRBV5-5 combines with J gene TRBJ1-3; D might be TRBD1 (5 bases). The V gene's germline CDR1 is SGHKS and CDR2 YYEKEE (reference sequence). This CDR3 is built from 15 residues. V lost 0 bases, J lost 2 bases, and 9 bases lay in between. The DNA of the CDR3 is TGTGCCAGCAGCTTGGGGGGGGTAGCTGGAAACACCATATATTTT. Translated: CASSLGGVAGNTIYF.

The genes are TRBV5-1 and TRBJ1-2, with TRBD1 matching over 11 bases. The CDR3 length is 16 residues. Trimming took 4 bases from V and 5 from J; bases not matched to a gene: 10. The germline gives CDR1 SGHRS, CDR2 YFSETQ. CDR3 protein: CASSPPGTGGGYGYTF. CDR3 DNA sequence: TGCGCCAGCAGCCCACCCGGGACAGGGGGGGGTTATGGCTACACCTTC.

V and J are TRBV6-4 and TRBJ1-2; possibly TRBD1 for D (5 bases). Trimming pared 5 bases from V and 8 bases from J, leaving 18 bases between. This CDR3 is built from 14 residues. Germline loops: CDR1 MRHNA, CDR2 SNTAGT. The DNA for the CDR3 is TGTGCCAGCAGTCCCGGGGGGTCTTATGCGGGCTACACCTTC. Its protein is CASSPGGSYAGYTF.

This chain links TRBV27 with TRBJ2-5; 7 bases are a match to TRBD2. CDR3 length: 16 amino acids. The junction had 8 bases not matched to a gene; V was cut back by 2 bases and J by 2 bases. Per germline, CDR1 MNHEY and CDR2 SMNVEV (reference sequence). For the CDR3, the DNA is TGTGCCAGCAGTTTAGGGTTGGGGCGGGGGCAAGAGACCCAGTACTTC. It specifies CASSLGLGRGQETQYF.

This clone has more than one count but fewer than ten. J is TRBJ2-1 and V is TRBV5-6; 8 positions match TRBD1. The length of the CDR3 is 16 residues. Germline V CDR1 and CDR2: SGHDT, YYEEEE. J lost 7 bases, V lost 1 base, and 10 bases had no gene match. In DNA form, the CDR3 reads TGTGCCAGCAGCTTGAGATGGGACAGGAATTTAAATGAGCAGTTCTTC. Amino acid sequence: CASSLRWDRNLNEQFF. Full variable domain (remainder filled in from reference TRBV5-6 and TRBJ2-1): DAGVTQSPTHLIKTRGQQVTLRCSPKSGHDTVSWYQQALGQGPQFIFQYYEEEERQRGNFPDRFSGHQFPNYSSELNVNALLLGDSALYLCASSLRWDRNLNEQFFGPGTRLTVL.

This chain links TRBV7-3 with TRBJ1-5, with a weak D call TRBD1 (5 bases). V was pared by 0 bases and J by 7 bases, with 13 bases between. This CDR3 comprises 15 residues. Germline V gives CDR1 SGHTA, CDR2 FQGTGA. The CDR3 protein is CASSLTRQGNQPQHF. CDR3 DNA sequence: TGTGCCAGCAGCTTAACGCGGCAGGGTAACCAGCCCCAGCATTTT.

The chain uses TRBV4-1 and TRBJ1-2; D is perhaps TRBD1 (6 bases). Germline V lookup: CDR1 MGHRA, CDR2 YSYEKL. Trimming removed 1 base at V and 4 bases at J, with 10 bases between. This CDR3 is 14 amino acids long. The CDR3 region has the DNA TGCGCCAGCAGCCAAGTCACAGGGCGCTATGGCTACACCTTC. Amino acids: CASSQVTGRYGYTF.

V gene TRBV30 combines with J gene TRBJ1-1, with a possible D match to TRBD1 (5 bases). The CDR3 extends over 17 amino acids. V was shortened by 3 bases and J by 2 bases, with 22 bases between the two germline ends. The germline V gene encodes CDR1 GTSNPN and CDR2 SVGIG (reference sequence). CDR3 residues: CAWRTLTRTILNTEAFF. The CDR3 bases are TGTGCCTGGAGAACCCTTACCCGGACAATCCTAAACACTGAAGCTTTCTTT.

This clone has just one count. The V and J genes are TRBV5-6 and TRBJ1-6; D remains ambiguous. The CDR3 is 15 amino acids. The germline V gene encodes CDR1 SGHDT and CDR2 YYEEEE. V was clipped by 1 base and J by 2 bases, with 7 bases between them. CDR3 sequence reads: CASSLKATYNSPLHF. The CDR3 DNA follows: TGTGCCAGCAGCTTGAAAGCGACCTATAATTCACCCCTCCACTTT. Combining the CDR3 with reference TRBV5-6 and TRBJ1-6 gives the whole variable domain DAGVTQSPTHLIKTRGQQVTLRCSPKSGHDTVSWYQQALGQGPQFIFQYYEEEERQRGNFPDRFSGHQFPNYSSELNVNALLLGDSALYLCASSLKATYNSPLHFGNGTRLTVT.

The chain has TRBV7-2 and TRBJ2-7; 7 bases align to TRBD2. The CDR3 has 15 amino acids. V trimming: 2 bases; J trimming: 4 bases; junction bases outside the gene matches: 8. From germline, CDR1 is SGHTA and CDR2 FQGNSA. The CDR3 loop reads CASSLLASGKYEQYF. The CDR3 DNA reads TGTGCCAGCAGCTTATTGGCTAGCGGAAAATACGAGCAGTACTTC.

The J gene is TRBJ1-5, the V gene TRBV28; TRBD1 agrees at 11 bases. The CDR3 is 17 residues long. Trimming removed 9 bases from V and 3 bases from J; junction bases left unmatched: 13. Germline assignment: CDR1 MDHEN and CDR2 SYDVKM. This CDR3 reads CASGLKWGQGDNQPQHF. DNA of the CDR3: TGTGCCAGTGGCCTTAAGTGGGGACAGGGGGACAATCAGCCCCAGCATTTT.

The chain links TRBV7-2 to TRBJ2-7, with D possibly matching TRBD2 (6 bases). V lost 3 bases to trimming and J lost 5 bases, with 8 bases between them. Germline CDR1 SGHTA, CDR2 FQGNSA. The CDR3 has 12 residues. CDR3 nucleotides: TGTGCCAGCAGCTTGGAGGGCCACGAGCAGTACTTC. It is translated as CASSLEGHEQYF.

The chain carries TRBV5-1 and TRBJ1-4, with a tentative D call TRBD1 (5 bases). V gave up 3 bases and J gave up 5 bases, with 14 bases separating them. Germline V CDR1 and CDR2: SGHRS, YFSETQ. The CDR3 contains 15 residues. As DNA, the CDR3 is TGCGCCAGCAGCTATGGGGGGGGATCGAATGAAAAACTGTTTTTT. It translates to CASSYGGGSNEKLFF.

The chain combines TRBV27 with TRBJ2-1; TRBD1 agrees at 9 bases. With 8 bases clipped from V and 6 bases from J, the junction kept 14 bases outside the gene matches. Per the germline V gene, CDR1 is MNHEY and CDR2 is SMNVEV (reference sequence). There are 16 residues in the CDR3. CDR3 amino acids: CASRLAGTGRVNEQFF. As DNA, the CDR3 is TGTGCCAGCCGCCTGGCCGGGACAGGGAGAGTCAATGAGCAGTTCTTC.

This clone was counted only a few times. Distinct nucleotide sequences in the sample also encode this CDR3. The J gene is TRBJ2-5, the V gene TRBV5-1, with D maybe TRBD1 (6 bases). V was trimmed by 2 bases and J by 5 bases, leaving 10 bases between them. Germline V gene sequence: CDR1 SGHRS, CDR2 YFSETQ. The CDR3 extends over 13 amino acids. The CDR3 DNA is TGCGCCAGCAGCTTAGGGGGAAGGGAGACCCAGTACTTC. This codes for CASSLGGRETQYF.